The rows below give T cell receptor beta chains drawn from one sample of a study of shared clonotypes between healthy human individuals. Assay: immunoSEQ multiplex PCR; the TCRdb copy retains only in-frame clones and omits some. The data show millions of clones, about 95% seen once. The sequencing input was naive CD4+ T cells sorted from blood. These receptors were obtained from a man aged 18 to 30 in good health. Each CDR3 is given with its conserved first and last residue. The order of the fields is D gene, clone size, J gene, V gene, CDR3 protein, CDR3 DNA. D genes are given only for firm matches. Clone size is shown for a subset of rows, as once, few, many or a class of expanded clone.

d_gene: NA
abundance: many
j_gene: TRBJ1-2
v_gene: TRBV7-2
CDR3aa: CASSLADGYYGYTF
CDR3nt: TGTGCCAGCAGCTTAGCGGACGGCTACTATGGCTACACCTTC

d_gene: NA
abundance: NA
j_gene: TRBJ1-5
v_gene: TRBV6-4
CDR3aa: CASSDQLNHQPQHF
CDR3nt: TGTGCCAGCAGTGATCAACTGAACCATCAGCCCCAGCATTTT

d_gene: TRBD1
abundance: NA
j_gene: TRBJ1-5
v_gene: TRBV28
CDR3aa: CASRGGTQPQHF
CDR3nt: TGTGCCAGCAGAGGGGGCACTCAGCCCCAGCATTTT

d_gene: NA
abundance: NA
j_gene: TRBJ2-1
v_gene: TRBV5-1
CDR3aa: CASSLSGSSYNEQFF
CDR3nt: TGCGCCAGCAGCTTGTCCGGGAGCTCCTACAATGAGCAGTTCTTC

d_gene: NA
abundance: NA
j_gene: TRBJ1-5
v_gene: TRBV6-1
CDR3aa: CASSEAPLYGNQPQHF
CDR3nt: TGTGCCAGCAGTGAAGCCCCCCTATATGGCAATCAGCCCCAGCATTTT

d_gene: NA
abundance: NA
j_gene: TRBJ2-1
v_gene: TRBV18
CDR3aa: CASCPSSYNEQFF
CDR3nt: TGTGCCAGCTGCCCGAGCTCCTACAATGAGCAGTTCTTC

d_gene: NA
abundance: NA
j_gene: TRBJ2-7
v_gene: TRBV21-1
CDR3aa: CASLPGTNNYEQYF
CDR3nt: TGTGCCAGCTTACCCGGGACTAACAACTACGAGCAGTACTTC

d_gene: TRBD1
abundance: NA
j_gene: TRBJ2-1
v_gene: TRBV6-1
CDR3aa: CASSEFLGQGTEQFF
CDR3nt: TGTGCCAGCAGTGAATTCTTGGGACAGGGAACTGAGCAGTTCTTC

d_gene: TRBD1
abundance: NA
j_gene: TRBJ1-2
v_gene: TRBV27
CDR3aa: CASSSQRTGGGHYGYTF
CDR3nt: TGTGCCAGCAGCTCTCAGCGGACAGGGGGCGGACACTATGGCTACACCTTC

d_gene: NA
abundance: once
j_gene: TRBJ2-5
v_gene: TRBV6-1
CDR3aa: CASSERSGSEETQYF
CDR3nt: TGTGCCAGCAGTGAACGGAGTGGGAGCGAAGAGACCCAGTACTTC

d_gene: NA
abundance: once
j_gene: TRBJ2-7
v_gene: TRBV5-1
CDR3aa: CASALGDTYEQYF
CDR3nt: TGCGCCAGCGCCTTGGGAGACACCTACGAGCAGTACTTC

d_gene: NA
abundance: NA
j_gene: TRBJ1-1
v_gene: TRBV29-1
CDR3aa: CSVEARGLNTEAFF
CDR3nt: TGCAGCGTTGAAGCCAGGGGATTGAACACTGAAGCTTTCTTT

d_gene: NA
abundance: NA
j_gene: TRBJ1-4
v_gene: TRBV30
CDR3aa: CAWSPTGASNEKLFF
CDR3nt: TGTGCCTGGAGTCCTACGGGTGCTTCTAATGAAAAACTGTTTTTT

d_gene: NA
abundance: NA
j_gene: TRBJ1-5
v_gene: TRBV7-2
CDR3aa: CASSLGRGDQPQHF
CDR3nt: TGTGCCAGCAGCTTAGGGAGGGGAGATCAGCCCCAGCATTTT

d_gene: TRBD2
abundance: once
j_gene: TRBJ2-1
v_gene: TRBV7-2
CDR3aa: CASSSERENEQFF
CDR3nt: TGTGCCAGCAGCTCCGAGCGGGAGAATGAGCAGTTCTTC